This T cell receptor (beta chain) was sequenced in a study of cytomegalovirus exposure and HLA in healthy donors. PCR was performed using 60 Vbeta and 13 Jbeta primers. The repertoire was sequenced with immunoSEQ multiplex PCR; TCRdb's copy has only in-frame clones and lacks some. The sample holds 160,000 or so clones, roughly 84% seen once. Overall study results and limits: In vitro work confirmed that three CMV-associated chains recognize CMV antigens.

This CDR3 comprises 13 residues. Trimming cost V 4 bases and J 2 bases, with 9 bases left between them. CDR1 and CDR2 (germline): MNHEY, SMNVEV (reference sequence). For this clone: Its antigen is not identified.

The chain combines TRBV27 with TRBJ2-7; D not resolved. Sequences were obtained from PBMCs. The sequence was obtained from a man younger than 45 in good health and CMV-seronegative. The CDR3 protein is CASSWARTYEQYF. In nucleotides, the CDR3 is TGTGCCAGCAGTTGGGCCAGAACCTACGAGCAGTACTTC.